This T cell receptor (beta chain) emerged from a study of T-cell memory formation after mild COVID-19. For the study at large: Largely donor-specific sequence clusters came from a couple of donors.

The sample holds a few counts of this clonotype. The antigen is undetermined. The V segment lost 5 bases and the J segment 4 bases; nucleotides outside the gene matches: 3. The CDR3 sequence is 15 residues long. Looked up from germline, CDR1 is SGHVS and CDR2 is FNYEAQ. TCRdb fed the 5' RACE reads into MiXCR, producing one record per CDR3 protein. The sample lists approximately 300,000 distinct CDR3 sequences, 15% to 20% occurring once. Overall study results and limits: Clones that contracted from day 15 to 85 were balanced CD4/CD8, while later expanders leaned CD4+.

The receptor was derived from a man between 18 and 29 years old who had mild COVID-19 (a few samples of this study predate the infection). Cell type and time point are not known. The V and J genes are TRBV7-6 and TRBJ1-4; 11 bases agree with TRBD1. The sample taken for sequencing was PBMCs or a T cell subset sorted from them (not recorded which). CDR3 sequence: CASSPGTGGNEKLFF. The CDR3 region has the DNA TGTGCCAGCAGCCCGGGGACAGGGGGTAATGAAAAACTGTTTTTT.